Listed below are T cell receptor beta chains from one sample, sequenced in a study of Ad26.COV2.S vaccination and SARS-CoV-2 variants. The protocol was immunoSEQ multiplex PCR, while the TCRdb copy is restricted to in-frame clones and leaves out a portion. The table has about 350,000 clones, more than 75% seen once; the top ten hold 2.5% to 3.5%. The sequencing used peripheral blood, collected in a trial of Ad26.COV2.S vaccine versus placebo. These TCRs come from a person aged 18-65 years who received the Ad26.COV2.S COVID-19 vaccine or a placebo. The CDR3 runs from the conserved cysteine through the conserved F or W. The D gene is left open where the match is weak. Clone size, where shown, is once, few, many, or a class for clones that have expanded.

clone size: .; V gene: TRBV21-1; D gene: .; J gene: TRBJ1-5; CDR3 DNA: TGTGCCAGCAGCAACCGATTTCTTTATAGCGGGGATCAGCCCCAGCATTTT; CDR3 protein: CASSNRFLYSGDQPQHF
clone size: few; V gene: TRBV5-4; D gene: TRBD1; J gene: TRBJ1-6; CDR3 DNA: TGTGCCGGCGGGACAGGACATTCACCCCTCCACTTT; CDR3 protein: CAGGTGHSPLHF
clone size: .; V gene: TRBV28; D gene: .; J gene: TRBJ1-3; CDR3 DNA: TGTGCCAGCAGTTTGCACGGACGGAACTCTGGAAACACCATATATTTT; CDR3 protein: CASSLHGRNSGNTIYF
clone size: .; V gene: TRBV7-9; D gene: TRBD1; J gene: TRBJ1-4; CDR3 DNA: TGTGCCAGCAGCCTACAGGGGACCGGCTCAAATGAAAAACTGTTTTTT; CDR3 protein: CASSLQGTGSNEKLFF
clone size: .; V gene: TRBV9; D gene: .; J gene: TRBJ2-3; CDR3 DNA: TGTGCCAGCAGCGTAAAGGGCACAGATACGCAGTATTTT; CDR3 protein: CASSVKGTDTQYF
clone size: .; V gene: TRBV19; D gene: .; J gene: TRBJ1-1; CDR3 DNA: TGTGCCAGTAGTATTATCGGGGCACAGATTCGGGCCACTGAAGCTTTCTTT; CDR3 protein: CASSIIGAQIRATEAFF
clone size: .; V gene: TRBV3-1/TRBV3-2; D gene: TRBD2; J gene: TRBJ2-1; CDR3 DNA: TGTGCCAGCAGCCAACGTAGCGGGAGCTTCTCCTACAATGAGCAGTTCTTC; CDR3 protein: CASSQRSGSFSYNEQFF
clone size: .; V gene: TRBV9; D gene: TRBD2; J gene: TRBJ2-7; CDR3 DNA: TGTGCCAGCAGCGATGGGACTAGCGGGCCTAACGAGCAGTACTTC; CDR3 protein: CASSDGTSGPNEQYF
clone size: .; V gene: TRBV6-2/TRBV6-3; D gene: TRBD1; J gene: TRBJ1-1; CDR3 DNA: TGTGCCAGCAGTCACAGGGGGAACACTGAAGCTTTCTTT; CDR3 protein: CASSHRGNTEAFF
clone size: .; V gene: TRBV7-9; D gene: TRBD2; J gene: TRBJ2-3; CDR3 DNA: TGTGCCAGCAGCTCCCCCCCGTTCGAGCGGGAGCTGGCAGATACGCAGTATTTT; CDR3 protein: CASSSPPFERELADTQYF
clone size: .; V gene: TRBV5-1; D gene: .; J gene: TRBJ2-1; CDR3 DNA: TGCGCCAGCAGCTCCCGGGGTAGCGGAAACTACAATGAGCAGTTCTTC; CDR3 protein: CASSSRGSGNYNEQFF
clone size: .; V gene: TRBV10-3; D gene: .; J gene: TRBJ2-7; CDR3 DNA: TGTGCCATCAGTGACACAGGGCGAGGCTACGAGCAGTACTTC; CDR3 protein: CAISDTGRGYEQYF
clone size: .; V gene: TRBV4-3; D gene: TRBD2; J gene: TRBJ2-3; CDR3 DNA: TGCGCCAGCAGCCGCGGGACTAGCGGGGGGCTGAGCACAGATACGCAGTATTTT; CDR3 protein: CASSRGTSGGLSTDTQYF
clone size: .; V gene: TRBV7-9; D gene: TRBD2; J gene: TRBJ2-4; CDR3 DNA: TGTGCCAGCAGCTTAGTATTAACGGGAGGGCCAGGGAACATTCAGTACTTC; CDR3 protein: CASSLVLTGGPGNIQYF
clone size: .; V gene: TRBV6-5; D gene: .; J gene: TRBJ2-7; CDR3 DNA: TGTGCCAGCAGTTTGGGGTCTTACTACGAGCAGTACTTC; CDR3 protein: CASSLGSYYEQYF
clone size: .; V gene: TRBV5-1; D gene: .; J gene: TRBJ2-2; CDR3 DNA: TGCGCCAGCAGCTTGGTCCAGGGCACCGGGGAGCTGTTTTTT; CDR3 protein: CASSLVQGTGELFF
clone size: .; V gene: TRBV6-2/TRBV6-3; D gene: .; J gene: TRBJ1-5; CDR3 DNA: TGTGCCAGCAGTTACAGGGGTGGAGGCCAGCCCCAGCATTTT; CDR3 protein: CASSYRGGGQPQHF
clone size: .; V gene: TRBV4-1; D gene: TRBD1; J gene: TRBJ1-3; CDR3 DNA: TGCGCCAGCAGCCCCCACACGAGAGGACAGGGTGCAAACACCATATATTTT; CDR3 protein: CASSPHTRGQGANTIYF
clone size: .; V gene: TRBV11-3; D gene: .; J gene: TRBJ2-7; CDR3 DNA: TGTGCCAGCAGCTTAATGGGGGGATACGAGCAGTACTTC; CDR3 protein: CASSLMGGYEQYF
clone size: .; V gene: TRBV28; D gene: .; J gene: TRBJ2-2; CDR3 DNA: TGTGCCAGCAGTTTTCCTCCCAGGGAACTAAACACCGGGGAGCTGTTTTTT; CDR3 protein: CASSFPPRELNTGELFF
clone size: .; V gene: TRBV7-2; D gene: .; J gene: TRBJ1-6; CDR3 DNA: TGTGCCAGCAGCGAAGGACAGACACAAAATTCACCCCTCCACTTT; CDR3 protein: CASSEGQTQNSPLHF
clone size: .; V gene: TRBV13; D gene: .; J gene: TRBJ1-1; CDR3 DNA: TGTGCCAGCAGCTGGGGGGGCCGGAACACTGAAGCTTTCTTT; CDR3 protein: CASSWGGRNTEAFF
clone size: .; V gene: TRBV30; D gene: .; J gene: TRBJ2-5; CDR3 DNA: TGTGCCTGGAGTGTACTTCAGGTGCTACAAGAGACCCAGTACTTC; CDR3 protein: CAWSVLQVLQETQYF
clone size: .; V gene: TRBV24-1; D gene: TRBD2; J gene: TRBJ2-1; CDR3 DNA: TGTGCCACCAGTGACACGGGACTAGCGGGAGGGCCCTTCGATGAGCAGTTCTTC; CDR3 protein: CATSDTGLAGGPFDEQFF
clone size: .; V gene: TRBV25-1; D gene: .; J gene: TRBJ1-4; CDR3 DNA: TGTGCCAGCAGTGTCCCGGGACCGAGCGAAAAACTGTTTTTT; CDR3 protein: CASSVPGPSEKLFF
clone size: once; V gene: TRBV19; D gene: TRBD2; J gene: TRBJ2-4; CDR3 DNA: TGTGCCAGTAGTATAGAGGGAGGGGTAGCCAAAAACATTCAGTACTTC; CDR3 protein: CASSIEGGVAKNIQYF
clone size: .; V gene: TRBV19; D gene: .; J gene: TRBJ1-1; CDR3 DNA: TGTGCCAGTAGTATCGGGGTGAACACTGAAGCTTTCTTT; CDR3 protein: CASSIGVNTEAFF
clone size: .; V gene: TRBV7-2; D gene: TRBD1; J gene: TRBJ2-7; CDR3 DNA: TGTGCCAGCAGCCCCCGATCGGGACAGGGGGCCTACGAGCAGTACTTC; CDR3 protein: CASSPRSGQGAYEQYF
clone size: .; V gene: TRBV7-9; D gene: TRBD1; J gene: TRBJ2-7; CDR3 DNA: TGTGCCAGCAGCTTAGGACAGGGGAGGTTTCACGAGCAGTACTTC; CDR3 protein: CASSLGQGRFHEQYF
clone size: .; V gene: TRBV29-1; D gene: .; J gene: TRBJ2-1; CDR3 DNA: TGCAGCGGAACAGGGTTCGATGAGCAGTTCTTC; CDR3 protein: CSGTGFDEQFF
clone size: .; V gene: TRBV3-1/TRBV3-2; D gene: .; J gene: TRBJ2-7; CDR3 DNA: TGTGCCAGCAGCCCGGCGCAGGGCCCCTACGAGCAGTACTTC; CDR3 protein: CASSPAQGPYEQYF
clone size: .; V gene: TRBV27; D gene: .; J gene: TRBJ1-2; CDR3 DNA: TGTGCCAGCAGTTTCAAAGGGAACTATGGCTACACCTTC; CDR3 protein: CASSFKGNYGYTF
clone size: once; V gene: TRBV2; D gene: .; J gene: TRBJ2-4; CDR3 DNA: TGTGCCAAATCGCGGACAGAAAACATTCAGTACTTC; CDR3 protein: CAKSRTENIQYF
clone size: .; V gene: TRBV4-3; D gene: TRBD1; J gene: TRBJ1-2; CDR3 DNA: TGCGCCAGCAGCCAATTGGGACAGATTAACTATGGCTACACCTTC; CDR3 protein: CASSQLGQINYGYTF
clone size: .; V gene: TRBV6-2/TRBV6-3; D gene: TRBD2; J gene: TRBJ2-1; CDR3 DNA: TGTGCCAGCAGCTTTCTCGGGGGGGAGCATGCCTACAATGAGCAGTTCTTC; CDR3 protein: CASSFLGGEHAYNEQFF
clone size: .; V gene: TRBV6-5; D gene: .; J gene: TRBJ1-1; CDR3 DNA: TGTGCCACACAACAGGTGGGAGGGACTGAAGCTTTCTTT; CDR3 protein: CATQQVGGTEAFF
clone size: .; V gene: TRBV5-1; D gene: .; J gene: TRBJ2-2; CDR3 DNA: TGCGCCAGGGCCCCATGTCCCCTGAACACCGGGGAGCTGTTTTTT; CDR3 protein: CARAPCPLNTGELFF
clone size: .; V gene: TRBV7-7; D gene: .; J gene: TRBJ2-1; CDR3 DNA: TGTGCCAGCAGCTTAGCTTGGGGCGATGAGTACAATGAGCAGTTCTTC; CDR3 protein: CASSLAWGDEYNEQFF
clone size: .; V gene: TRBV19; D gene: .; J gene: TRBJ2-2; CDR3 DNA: TGTGCCAGTAGTTGGCCACAGGGGAACACCGGGGAGCTGTTTTTT; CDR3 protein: CASSWPQGNTGELFF
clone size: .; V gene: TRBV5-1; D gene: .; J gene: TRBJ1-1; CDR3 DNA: TGCGCCAGCAGCCCGGACTGGGGCACTGAAGCTTTCTTT; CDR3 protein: CASSPDWGTEAFF
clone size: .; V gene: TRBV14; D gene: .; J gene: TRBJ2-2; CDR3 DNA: TGTGCCAGCAGCCAGGTGAAAGGTCTGAACGGGGAGCTGTTTTTT; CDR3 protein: CASSQVKGLNGELFF
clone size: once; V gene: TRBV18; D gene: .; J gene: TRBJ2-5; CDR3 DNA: TGTGCCAGCTCACAGGGGAATAAAGAGACCCAGTACTTC; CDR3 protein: CASSQGNKETQYF
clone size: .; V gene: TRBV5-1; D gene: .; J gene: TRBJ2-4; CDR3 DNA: TGCGCCAGCAGCGATTCAGGGATGTCCGCCAAAAACATTCAGTACTTC; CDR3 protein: CASSDSGMSAKNIQYF
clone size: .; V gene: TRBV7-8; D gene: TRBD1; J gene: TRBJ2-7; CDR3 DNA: TGTGCCAGCAGCTTAATCCCCGCCGGGACAGGGTTCTCCTACGAGCAGTACTTC; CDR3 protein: CASSLIPAGTGFSYEQYF
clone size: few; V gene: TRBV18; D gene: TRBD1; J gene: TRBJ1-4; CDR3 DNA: TGTGCCAGCTCGGGACAGGGGGCAACTAATGAAAAACTGTTTTTT; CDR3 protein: CASSGQGATNEKLFF
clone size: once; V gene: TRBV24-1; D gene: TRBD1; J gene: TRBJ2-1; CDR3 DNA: TGTGCCACCAGTCCAGGACAGGGGGCCTCTGATGAGCAGTTCTTC; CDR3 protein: CATSPGQGASDEQFF
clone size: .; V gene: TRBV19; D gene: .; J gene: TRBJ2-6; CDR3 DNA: TGTGCCAGTAGTATGACACCCTCTGGGGCCAACGTCCTGACTTTC; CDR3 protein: CASSMTPSGANVLTF
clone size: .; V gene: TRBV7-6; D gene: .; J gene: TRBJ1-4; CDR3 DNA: TGTGCCAGCAGCCCCTCACGGCAGGAGGCTAATGAAAAACTGTTTTTT; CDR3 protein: CASSPSRQEANEKLFF
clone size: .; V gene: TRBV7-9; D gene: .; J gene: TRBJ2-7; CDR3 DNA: TGTGCCAGCAGCTTTACCGCAATCTACGAGCAGTACTTC; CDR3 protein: CASSFTAIYEQYF
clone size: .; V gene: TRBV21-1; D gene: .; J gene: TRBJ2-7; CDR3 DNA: TGTGCCAGCAGCAAAGCGCCGGGGGAGCAGTACTTC; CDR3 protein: CASSKAPGEQYF
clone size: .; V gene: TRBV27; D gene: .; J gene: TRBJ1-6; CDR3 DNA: TGTGCCAGCAGTTTATCGTATAATTCACCCCTCCACTTT; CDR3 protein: CASSLSYNSPLHF
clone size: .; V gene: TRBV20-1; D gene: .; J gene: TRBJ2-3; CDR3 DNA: TGCAGTGCTACCGACCAAGATACGCAGTATTTT; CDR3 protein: CSATDQDTQYF
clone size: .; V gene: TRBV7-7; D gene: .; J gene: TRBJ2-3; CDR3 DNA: TGTGCTAGCAGCCTGGGGGCCGGGGCAGATACGCAGTATTTT; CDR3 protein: CASSLGAGADTQYF
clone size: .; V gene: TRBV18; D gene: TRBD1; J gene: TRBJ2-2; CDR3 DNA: TGTGCCAGCTCACCACTTGGGACAGCGAACACCGGGGAGCTGTTTTTT; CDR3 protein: CASSPLGTANTGELFF